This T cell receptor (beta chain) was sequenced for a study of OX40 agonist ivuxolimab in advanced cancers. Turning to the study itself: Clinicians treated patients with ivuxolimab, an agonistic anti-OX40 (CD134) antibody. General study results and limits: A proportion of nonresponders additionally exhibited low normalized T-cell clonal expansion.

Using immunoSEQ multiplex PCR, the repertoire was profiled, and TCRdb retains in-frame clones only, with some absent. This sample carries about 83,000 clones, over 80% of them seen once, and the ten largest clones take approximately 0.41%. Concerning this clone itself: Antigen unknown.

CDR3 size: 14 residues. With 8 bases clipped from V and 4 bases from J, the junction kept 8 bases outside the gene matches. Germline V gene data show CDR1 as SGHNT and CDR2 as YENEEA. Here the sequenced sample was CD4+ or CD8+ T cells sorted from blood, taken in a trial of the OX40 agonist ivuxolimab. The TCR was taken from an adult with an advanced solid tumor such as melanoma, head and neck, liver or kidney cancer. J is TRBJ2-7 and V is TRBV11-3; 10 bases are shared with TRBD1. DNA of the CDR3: TGTGCCAGCCGGGACCGGGACAGGGGATACGAGCAGTACTTC. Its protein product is CASRDRDRGYEQYF.